This TCR beta chain was documented in a study of blood T cell repertoires in COVID-19. Study-wide context: PBMCs, B-cell-depleted T cells, or T cells were the source of the cDNA or gDNA that made up the material.

Here immunoSEQ multiplex PCR was the method, and the copy in TCRdb shows in-frame clones only, minus some. The sample has about 330,000 clones; about 83% are singletons. Germline V CDR1 and CDR2: SEHNR, FQNEAQ (reference sequence). The V gene lost 5 bases and the J gene lost 11 bases, with 16 bases spanning the gap. The CDR3 spans 12 residues. The material sequenced was peripheral blood. The receptor was derived from a woman aged 45-59 years with acute or convalescent COVID-19. This rearrangement joins TRBV7-9 to TRBJ2-7; D possibly corresponds to TRBD2 (5 bases). The CDR3 DNA reads as TGTGCCAGCAGCCCCCGTGGAACGAGGGAGTACTTC. Translation: CASSPRGTREYF.